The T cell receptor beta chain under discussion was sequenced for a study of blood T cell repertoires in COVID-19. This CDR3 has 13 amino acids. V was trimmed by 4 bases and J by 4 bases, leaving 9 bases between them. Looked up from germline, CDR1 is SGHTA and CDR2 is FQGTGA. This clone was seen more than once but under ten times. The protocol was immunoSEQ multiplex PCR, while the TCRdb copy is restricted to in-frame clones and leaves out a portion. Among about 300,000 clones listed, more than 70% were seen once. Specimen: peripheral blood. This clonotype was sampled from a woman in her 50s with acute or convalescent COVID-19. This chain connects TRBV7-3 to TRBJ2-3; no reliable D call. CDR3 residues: CASSYREADTQYF. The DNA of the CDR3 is TGTGCCAGCAGCTATCGTGAGGCAGATACGCAGTATTTT.